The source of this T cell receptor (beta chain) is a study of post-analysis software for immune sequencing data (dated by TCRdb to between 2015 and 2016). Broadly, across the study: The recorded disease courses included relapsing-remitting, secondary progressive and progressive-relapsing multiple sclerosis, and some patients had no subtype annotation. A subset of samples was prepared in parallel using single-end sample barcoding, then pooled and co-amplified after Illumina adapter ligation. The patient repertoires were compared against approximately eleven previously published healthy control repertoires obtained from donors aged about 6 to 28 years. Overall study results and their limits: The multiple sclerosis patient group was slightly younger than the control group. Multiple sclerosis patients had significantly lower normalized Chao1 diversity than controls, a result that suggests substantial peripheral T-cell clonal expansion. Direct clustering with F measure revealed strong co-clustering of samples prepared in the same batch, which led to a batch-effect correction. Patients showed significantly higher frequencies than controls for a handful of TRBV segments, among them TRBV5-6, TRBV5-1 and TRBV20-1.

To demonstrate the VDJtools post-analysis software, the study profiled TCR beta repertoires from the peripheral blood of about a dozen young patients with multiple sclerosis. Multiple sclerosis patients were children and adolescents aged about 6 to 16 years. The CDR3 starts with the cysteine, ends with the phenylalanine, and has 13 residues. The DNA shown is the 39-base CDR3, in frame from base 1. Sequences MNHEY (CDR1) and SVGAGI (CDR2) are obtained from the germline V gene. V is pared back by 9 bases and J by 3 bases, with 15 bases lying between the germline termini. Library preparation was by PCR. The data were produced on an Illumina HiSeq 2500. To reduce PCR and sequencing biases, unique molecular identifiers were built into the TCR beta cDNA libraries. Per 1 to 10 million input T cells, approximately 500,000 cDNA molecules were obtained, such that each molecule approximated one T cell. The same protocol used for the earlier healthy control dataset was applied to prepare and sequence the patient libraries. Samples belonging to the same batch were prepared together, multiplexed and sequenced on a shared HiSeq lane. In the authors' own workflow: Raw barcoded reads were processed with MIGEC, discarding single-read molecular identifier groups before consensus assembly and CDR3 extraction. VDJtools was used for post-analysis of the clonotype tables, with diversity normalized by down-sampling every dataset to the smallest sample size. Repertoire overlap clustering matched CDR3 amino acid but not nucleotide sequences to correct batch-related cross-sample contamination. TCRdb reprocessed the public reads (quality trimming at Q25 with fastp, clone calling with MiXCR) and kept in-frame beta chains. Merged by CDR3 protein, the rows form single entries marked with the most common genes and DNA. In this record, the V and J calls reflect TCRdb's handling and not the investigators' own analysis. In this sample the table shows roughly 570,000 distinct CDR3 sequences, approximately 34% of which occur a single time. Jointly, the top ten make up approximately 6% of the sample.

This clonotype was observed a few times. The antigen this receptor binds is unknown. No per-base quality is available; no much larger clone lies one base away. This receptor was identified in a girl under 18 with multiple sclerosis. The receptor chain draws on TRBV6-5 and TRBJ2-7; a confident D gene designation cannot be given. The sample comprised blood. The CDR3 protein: CARNWFSVYEQYF. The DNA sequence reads TGTGCCAGGAATTGGTTTTCGGTCTACGAGCAGTACTTC.